This T cell receptor (beta chain) was sequenced for a study of cytomegalovirus exposure and HLA in healthy donors. The PCR was carried out with 60 Vbeta primers and 13 Jbeta primers. The repertoire was sequenced with immunoSEQ multiplex PCR; TCRdb's copy has only in-frame clones and lacks some. The sample holds 220,000 or so clones. V lost 6 bases to trimming and J lost 1 base; unmatched junction nucleotides: 3. CDR3 length: 14 residues. Germline lookup yields CDR1 MGHRA and CDR2 YSYEKL. Input material: PBMCs. V gene TRBV4-1 combines with J gene TRBJ2-1, with 7 bases lining up with TRBD2. The sequence derives from a girl aged 2 to 10 in good health and CMV-seropositive. The CDR3 sequence: CASRREKSYNEQFF. CDR3 sequence (DNA): TGCGCCAGCAGGCGGGAGAAGTCCTACAATGAGCAGTTCTTC.